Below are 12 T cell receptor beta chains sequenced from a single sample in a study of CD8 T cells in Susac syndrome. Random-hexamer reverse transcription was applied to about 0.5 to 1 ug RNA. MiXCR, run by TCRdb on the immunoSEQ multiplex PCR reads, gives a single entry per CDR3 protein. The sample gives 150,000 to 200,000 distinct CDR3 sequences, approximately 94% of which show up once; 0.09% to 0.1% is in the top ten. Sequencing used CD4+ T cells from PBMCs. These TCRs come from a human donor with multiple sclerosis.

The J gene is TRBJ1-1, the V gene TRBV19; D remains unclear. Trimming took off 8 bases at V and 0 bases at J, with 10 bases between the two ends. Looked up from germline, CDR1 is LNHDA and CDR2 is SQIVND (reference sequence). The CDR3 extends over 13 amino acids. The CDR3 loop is CASQVRVNTEAFF. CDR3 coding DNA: TGTGCCAGTCAAGTGAGGGTGAACACTGAAGCTTTCTTT.

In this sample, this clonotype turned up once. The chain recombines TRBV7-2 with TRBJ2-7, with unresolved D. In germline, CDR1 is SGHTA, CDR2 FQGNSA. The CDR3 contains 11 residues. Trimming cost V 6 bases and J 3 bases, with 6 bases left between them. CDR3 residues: CASSILYEQYF. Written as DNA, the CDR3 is TGTGCCAGCAGTATCCTCTACGAGCAGTACTTC.

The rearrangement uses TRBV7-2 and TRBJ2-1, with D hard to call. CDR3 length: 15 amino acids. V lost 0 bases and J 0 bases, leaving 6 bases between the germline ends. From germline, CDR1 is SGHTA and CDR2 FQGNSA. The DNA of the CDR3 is TGTGCCAGCAGCTTAGCTTCGACCTCCTACAATGAGCAGTTCTTC. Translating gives CASSLASTSYNEQFF.

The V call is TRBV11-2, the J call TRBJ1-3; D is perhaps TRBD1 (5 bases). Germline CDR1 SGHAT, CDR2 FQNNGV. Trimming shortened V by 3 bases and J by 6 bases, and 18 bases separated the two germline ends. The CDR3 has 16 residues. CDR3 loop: CASSFIPGIRENTIYF. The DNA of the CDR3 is TGTGCCAGCAGCTTCATACCAGGGATTAGGGAAAACACCATATATTTT.

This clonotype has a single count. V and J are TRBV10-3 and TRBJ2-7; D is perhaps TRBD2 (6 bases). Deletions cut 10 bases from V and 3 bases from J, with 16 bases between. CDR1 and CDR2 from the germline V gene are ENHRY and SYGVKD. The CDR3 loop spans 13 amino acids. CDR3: CATWKGTFYEQYF. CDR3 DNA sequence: TGTGCCACCTGGAAAGGGACTTTCTACGAGCAGTACTTC.

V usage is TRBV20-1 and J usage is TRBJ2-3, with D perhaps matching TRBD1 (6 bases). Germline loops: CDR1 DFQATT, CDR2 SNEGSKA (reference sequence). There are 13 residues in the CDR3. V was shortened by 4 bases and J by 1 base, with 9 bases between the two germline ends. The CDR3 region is CSATRTGTDTQYF. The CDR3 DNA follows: TGCAGTGCTACCCGGACAGGCACAGATACGCAGTATTTT.

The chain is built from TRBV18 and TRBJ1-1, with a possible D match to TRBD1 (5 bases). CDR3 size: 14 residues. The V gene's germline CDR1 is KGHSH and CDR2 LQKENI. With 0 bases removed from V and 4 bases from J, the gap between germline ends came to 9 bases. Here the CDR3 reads CASSPPYRTTEAFF. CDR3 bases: TGTGCCAGCTCACCACCCTACAGGACCACTGAAGCTTTCTTT.

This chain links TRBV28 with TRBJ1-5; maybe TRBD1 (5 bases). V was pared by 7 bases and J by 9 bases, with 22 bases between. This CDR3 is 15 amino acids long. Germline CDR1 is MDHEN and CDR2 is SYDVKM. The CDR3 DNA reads TGTGCCAGCAACGTCAGCGGTAGGGACCTCAGGCCCCAGCATTTT. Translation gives CASNVSGRDLRPQHF.

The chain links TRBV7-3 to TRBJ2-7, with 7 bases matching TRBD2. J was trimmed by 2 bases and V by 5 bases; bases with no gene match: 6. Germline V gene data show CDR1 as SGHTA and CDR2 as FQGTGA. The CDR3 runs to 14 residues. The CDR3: CASSPIGLAYEQYF. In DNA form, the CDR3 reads TGTGCCAGCAGCCCAATAGGACTAGCCTACGAGCAGTACTTC. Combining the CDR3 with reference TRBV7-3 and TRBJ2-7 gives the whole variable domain GAGVSQTPSNKVTEKGKYVELRCDPISGHTALYWYRQSLGQGPEFLIYFQGTGAADDSGLPNDRFFAVRPEGSVSTLKIQRTERGDSAVYLCASSPIGLAYEQYFGPGTRLTVT.

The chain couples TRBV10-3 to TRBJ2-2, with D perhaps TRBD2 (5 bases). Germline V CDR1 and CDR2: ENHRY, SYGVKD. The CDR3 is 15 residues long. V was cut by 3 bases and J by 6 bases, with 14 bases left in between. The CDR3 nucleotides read TGTGCCATCAGTGATAGCGTCATCGGCTCCGGGGAGCTGTTTTTT. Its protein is CAISDSVIGSGELFF.

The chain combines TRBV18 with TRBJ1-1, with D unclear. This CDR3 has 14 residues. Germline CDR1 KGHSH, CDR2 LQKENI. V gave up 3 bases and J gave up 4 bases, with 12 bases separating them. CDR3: CASSPLNVVTEAFF. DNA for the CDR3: TGTGCCAGCTCACCTCTGAATGTAGTCACTGAAGCTTTCTTT. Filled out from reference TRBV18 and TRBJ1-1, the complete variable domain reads NAGVMQNPRHLVRRRGQEARLRCSPMKGHSHVYWYRQLPEEGLKFMVYLQKENIIDESGMPKERFSAEFPKEGPSILRIQQVVRGDSAAYFCASSPLNVVTEAFFGQGTRLTVV.

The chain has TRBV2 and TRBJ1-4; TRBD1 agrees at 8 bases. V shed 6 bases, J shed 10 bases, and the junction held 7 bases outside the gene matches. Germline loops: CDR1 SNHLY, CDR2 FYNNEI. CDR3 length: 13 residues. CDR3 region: CASRGTGVGKLFF. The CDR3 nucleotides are TGTGCCAGCAGGGGGACAGGAGTGGGAAAACTGTTTTTT.